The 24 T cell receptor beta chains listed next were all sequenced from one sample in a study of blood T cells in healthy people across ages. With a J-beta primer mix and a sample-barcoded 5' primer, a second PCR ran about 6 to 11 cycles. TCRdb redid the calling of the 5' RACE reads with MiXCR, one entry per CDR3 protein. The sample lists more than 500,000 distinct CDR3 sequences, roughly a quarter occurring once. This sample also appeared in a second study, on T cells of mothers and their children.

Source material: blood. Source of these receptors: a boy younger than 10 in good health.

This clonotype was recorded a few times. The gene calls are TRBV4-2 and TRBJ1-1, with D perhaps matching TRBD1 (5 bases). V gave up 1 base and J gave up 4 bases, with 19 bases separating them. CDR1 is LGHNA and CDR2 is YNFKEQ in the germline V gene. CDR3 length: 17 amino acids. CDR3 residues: CASSQVVVRGDSTEAFF. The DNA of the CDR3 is TGTGCCAGCAGCCAAGTCGTCGTCCGGGGGGACTCCACTGAAGCTTTCTTT.

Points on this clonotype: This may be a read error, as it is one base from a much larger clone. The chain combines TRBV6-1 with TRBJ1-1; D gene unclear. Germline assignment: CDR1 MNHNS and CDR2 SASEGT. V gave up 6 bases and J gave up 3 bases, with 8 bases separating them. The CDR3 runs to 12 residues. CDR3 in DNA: TGTGCCAGCAGGGTAGGTGACACTGAAGCTTTCTTT. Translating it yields CASRVGDTEAFF.

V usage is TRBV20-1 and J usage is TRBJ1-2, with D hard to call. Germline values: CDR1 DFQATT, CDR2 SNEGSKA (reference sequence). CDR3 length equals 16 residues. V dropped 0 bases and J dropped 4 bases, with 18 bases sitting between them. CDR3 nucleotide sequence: TGCAGTGCTAGAGAGGGAGAGTTACTGTCAACCTATGGCTACACCTTC. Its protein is CSAREGELLSTYGYTF.

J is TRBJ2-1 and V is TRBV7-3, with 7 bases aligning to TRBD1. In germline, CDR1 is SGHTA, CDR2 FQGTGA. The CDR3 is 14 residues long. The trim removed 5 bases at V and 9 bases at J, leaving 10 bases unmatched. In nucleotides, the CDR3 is TGTGCCAGCAGCCTAGAAGGGGGCCGGGGTGAGCAGTTCTTC. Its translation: CASSLEGGRGEQFF.

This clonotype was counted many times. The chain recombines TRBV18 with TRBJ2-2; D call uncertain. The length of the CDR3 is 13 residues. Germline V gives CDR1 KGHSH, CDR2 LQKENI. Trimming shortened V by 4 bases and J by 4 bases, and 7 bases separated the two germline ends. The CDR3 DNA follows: TGTGCCAGCTCACAGGAGACCACCGGGGAGCTGTTTTTT. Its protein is CASSQETTGELFF.

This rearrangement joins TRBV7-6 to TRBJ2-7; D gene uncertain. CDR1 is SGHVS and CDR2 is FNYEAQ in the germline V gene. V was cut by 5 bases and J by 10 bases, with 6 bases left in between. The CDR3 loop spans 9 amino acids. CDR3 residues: CASSKIQYF. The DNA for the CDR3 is TGTGCCAGCAGCAAAATACAGTACTTC.

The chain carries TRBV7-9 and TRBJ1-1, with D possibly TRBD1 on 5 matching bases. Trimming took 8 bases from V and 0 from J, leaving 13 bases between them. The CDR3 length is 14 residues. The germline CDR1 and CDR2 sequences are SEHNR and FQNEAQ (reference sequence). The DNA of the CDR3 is TGTGCCAGCGGCAGGGACGCAATGAACACTGAAGCTTTCTTT. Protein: CASGRDAMNTEAFF.

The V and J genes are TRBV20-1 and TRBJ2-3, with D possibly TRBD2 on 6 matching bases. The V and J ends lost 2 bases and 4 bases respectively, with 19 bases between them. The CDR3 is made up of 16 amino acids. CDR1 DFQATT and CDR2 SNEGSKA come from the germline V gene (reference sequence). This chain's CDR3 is CSARYLPSEGSDTQYF. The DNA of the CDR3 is TGCAGTGCTAGATATCTCCCTAGCGAGGGATCAGATACGCAGTATTTT.

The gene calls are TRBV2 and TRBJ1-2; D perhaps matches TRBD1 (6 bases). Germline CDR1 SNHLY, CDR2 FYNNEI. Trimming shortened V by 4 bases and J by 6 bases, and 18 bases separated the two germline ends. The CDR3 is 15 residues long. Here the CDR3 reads CASSVQGRASNGYTF. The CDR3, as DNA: TGTGCCAGCAGTGTCCAGGGGCGGGCGTCGAATGGCTACACCTTC.

The DNA for the CDR3 is TGCAGTGCTAGAGCCCTAAGGGGGTACACTGAAGCTTTCTTT. Protein: CSARALRGYTEAFF. The chain is built from TRBV20-1 and TRBJ1-1; tentative D call: TRBD1 (6 bases). Germline V gives CDR1 DFQATT, CDR2 SNEGSKA (reference sequence). The CDR3 is made up of 14 amino acids. V lost 1 base and J lost 3, with 12 bases in between.

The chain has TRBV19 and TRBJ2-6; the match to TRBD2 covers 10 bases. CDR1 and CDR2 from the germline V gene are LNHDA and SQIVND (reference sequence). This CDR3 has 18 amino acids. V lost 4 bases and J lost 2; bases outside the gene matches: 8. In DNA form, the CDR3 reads TGTGCCAGTAGTAGGGTAGCGGGGGGCCCGGCTGGGGCCAACGTCCTGACTTTC. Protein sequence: CASSRVAGGPAGANVLTF.

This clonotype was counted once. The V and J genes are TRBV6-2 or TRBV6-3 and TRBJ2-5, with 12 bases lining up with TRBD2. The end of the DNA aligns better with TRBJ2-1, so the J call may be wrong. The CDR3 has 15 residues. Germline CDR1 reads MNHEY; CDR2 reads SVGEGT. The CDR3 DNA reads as TGTGCCAGCAGCCTTGCGCTAGCGGGAGGGCACGAGCAGTTCTTC. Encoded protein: CASSLALAGGHEQFF.

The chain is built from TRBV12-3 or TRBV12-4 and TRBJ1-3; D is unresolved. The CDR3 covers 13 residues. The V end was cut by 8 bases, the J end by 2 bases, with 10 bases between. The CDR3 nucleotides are TGTGCCAGCCAGCATGGTGCTGGAAACACCATATATTTT. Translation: CASQHGAGNTIYF.

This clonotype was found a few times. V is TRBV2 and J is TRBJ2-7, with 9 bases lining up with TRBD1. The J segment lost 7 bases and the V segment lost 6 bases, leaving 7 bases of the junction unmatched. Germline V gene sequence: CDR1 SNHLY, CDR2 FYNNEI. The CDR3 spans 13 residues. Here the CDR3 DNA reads TGTGCCAGCAGGATACAGGGGGCTGGTGAGCAGTACTTC. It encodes CASRIQGAGEQYF.

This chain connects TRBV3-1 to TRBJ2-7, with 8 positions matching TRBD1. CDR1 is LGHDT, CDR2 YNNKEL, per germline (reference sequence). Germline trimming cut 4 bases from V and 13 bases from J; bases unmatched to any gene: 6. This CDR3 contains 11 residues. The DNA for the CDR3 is TGTGCCAGCAGCCGGACAGGGTTAATTTACTTC. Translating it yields CASSRTGLIYF.

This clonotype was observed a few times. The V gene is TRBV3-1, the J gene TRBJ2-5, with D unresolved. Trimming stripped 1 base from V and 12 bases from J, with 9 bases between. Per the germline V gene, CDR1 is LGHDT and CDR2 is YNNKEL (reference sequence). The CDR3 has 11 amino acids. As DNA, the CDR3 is TGTGCCAGCAGCCAAGGCGCAGAAAAGTACTTC. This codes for CASSQGAEKYF.

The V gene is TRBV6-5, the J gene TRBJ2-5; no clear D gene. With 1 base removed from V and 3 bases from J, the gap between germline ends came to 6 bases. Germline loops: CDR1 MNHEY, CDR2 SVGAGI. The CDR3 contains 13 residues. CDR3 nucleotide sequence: TGTGCCAGCAGTTACTATAGGGAAGAGACCCAGTACTTC. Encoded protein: CASSYYREETQYF.

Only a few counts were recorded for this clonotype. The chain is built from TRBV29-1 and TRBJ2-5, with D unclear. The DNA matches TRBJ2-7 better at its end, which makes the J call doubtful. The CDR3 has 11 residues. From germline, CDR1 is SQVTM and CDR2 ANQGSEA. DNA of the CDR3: TGCAGCGTTGAATGGTGGGGCGAGCAGTACTTC. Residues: CSVEWWGEQYF.

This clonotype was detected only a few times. This CDR3 reads CSAQGVTNEKLFF. CDR3 in DNA: TGCAGTGCTCAGGGGGTAACTAATGAAAAACTGTTTTTT. V gene TRBV20-1 combines with J gene TRBJ1-4, with 7 positions matching TRBD1. The germline gives CDR1 DFQATT, CDR2 SNEGSKA (reference sequence). This CDR3 region has 13 residues. J was trimmed by 1 base and V by 5 bases; bases with no gene match: 1.

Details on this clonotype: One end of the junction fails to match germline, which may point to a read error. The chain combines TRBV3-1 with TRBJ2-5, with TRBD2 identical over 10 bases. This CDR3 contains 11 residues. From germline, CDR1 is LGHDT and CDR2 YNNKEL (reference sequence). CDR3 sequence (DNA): TGTGCCAGCAGCGCCGGGACTAGCGTGTTCTTC. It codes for CASSAGTSVFF.

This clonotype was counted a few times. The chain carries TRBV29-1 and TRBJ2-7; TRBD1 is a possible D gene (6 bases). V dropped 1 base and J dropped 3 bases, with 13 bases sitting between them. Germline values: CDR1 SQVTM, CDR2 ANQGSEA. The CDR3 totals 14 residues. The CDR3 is CSVEALDSSYEQYF. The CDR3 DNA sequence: TGCAGCGTTGAAGCCCTGGACAGCAGCTACGAGCAGTACTTC.

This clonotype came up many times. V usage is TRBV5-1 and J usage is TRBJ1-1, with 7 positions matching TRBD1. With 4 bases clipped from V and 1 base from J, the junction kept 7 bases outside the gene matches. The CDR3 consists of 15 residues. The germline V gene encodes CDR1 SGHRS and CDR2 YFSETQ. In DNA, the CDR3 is TGCGCCAGCAGCCTCTCGGGGACAGCGAACACTGAAGCTTTCTTT. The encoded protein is CASSLSGTANTEAFF.

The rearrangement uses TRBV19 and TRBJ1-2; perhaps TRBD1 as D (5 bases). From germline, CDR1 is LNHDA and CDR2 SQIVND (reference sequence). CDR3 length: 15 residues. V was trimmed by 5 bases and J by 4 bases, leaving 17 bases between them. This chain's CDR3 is CASSPGPGLGYGYTF. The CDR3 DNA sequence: TGTGCCAGTAGTCCCGGTCCGGGGCTCGGCTATGGCTACACCTTC.

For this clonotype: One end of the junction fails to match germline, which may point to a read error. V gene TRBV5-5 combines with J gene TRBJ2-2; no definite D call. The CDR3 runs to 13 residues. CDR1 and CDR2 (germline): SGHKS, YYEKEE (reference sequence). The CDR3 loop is CASGFKNTGELFF. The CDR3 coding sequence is TGTGCCAGCGGCTTTAAGAACACCGGGGAGCTGTTTTTT.